This entry concerns a single T cell receptor (beta chain). As yet, its antigen is unknown. TCRdb keeps only in-frame clones here, not all; method: immunoSEQ multiplex PCR. The table lists roughly 140,000 clones, 70% to 90% of them singletons. This record comes from a study of cytomegalovirus exposure and HLA in healthy donors. Turning to the study itself: The roughly 110 validation repertoires were produced on the same platform as the 650 to 800 repertoires of the first cohort. This was reported in a later analysis. Study conclusions and caveats: Within the 90 to 150 validation repertoires, first-cohort TCR clusters tended to co-occur, according to a later analysis. The authors listed some 150 TCR beta chains as cytomegalovirus-associated.

There are 14 residues in the CDR3. CDR1 is MDHEN and CDR2 is SYDVKM in the germline V gene. With V trimmed by 6 bases and J by 3 bases, 6 bases remained unmatched. The donors formed part of the 120-subject validation cohort, distinct from the roughly 700-subject first cohort. The V gene is TRBV28, the J gene TRBJ2-7, with TRBD2 identical over 9 bases. The material sequenced was PBMCs. The TCR sequence derives from a woman younger than 30 in good health and CMV-seropositive. DNA of the CDR3: TGTGCCAGCAGGACCATAGCGGGAGACTACGAGCAGTACTTC. Translating gives CASRTIAGDYEQYF.